Listed below are T cell receptor beta chains from one sample, sequenced in a study of cytomegalovirus exposure and HLA in healthy donors. Clones were sequenced by immunoSEQ multiplex PCR, and TCRdb holds only the in-frame ones, with some missing. The sample yields more than 150,000 clones, 81% seen once. Material for sequencing was PBMCs. The receptor set was obtained from a woman under 40 in good health and CMV-seronegative. The CDR3 runs from the conserved cysteine through the conserved F or W. D genes are given only for firm matches. For some rows the clone size is stated as once, few or many, or as a class when expanded; others skip it.

size	V	D	length	J	DNA	CDR3
NA	TRBV19	TRBD1	16	TRBJ2-7	TGTGCCAGTAGTATTAGCTGGACAGGGATAACCTACGAGCAGTACTTC	CASSISWTGITYEQYF
NA	TRBV27	NA	13	TRBJ2-1	TGTGCCAGCAGTTTACAGGGGCGGAATGAGCAGTTCTTC	CASSLQGRNEQFF
NA	TRBV10-2	NA	15	TRBJ2-5	TGCGCCAGCCGGGGGCGGGAGCACTCTAGAGAGACCCAGTACTTC	CASRGREHSRETQYF
few	TRBV27	TRBD1	15	TRBJ1-6	TGTGCCAGCAGGCTCTCCCGACAGGGTAATTCACCCCTCCACTTT	CASRLSRQGNSPLHF
NA	TRBV5-6	NA	15	TRBJ2-7	TGTGCCAGCAGCTCCTCGGGCAGGGTCCTGGACGAGCAGTACTTC	CASSSSGRVLDEQYF
NA	TRBV7-9	TRBD1	16	TRBJ1-4	TGTGCCAGCAGCTTAGTAGGGGGCAGAGCTAATGAAAAACTGTTTTTT	CASSLVGGRANEKLFF
few	TRBV19	NA	11	TRBJ1-1	TGTGCCAGTAGTATTGGCAGTGAAGCTTTCTTT	CASSIGSEAFF
NA	TRBV11-2	NA	15	TRBJ1-2	TGTGCCAGCAGCTTAATCCGTACGGGGTTCTATGGCTACACCTTC	CASSLIRTGFYGYTF
NA	TRBV20-1	NA	11	TRBJ2-3	TGCAGTGCTAGATATTCGGATACGCAGTATTTT	CSARYSDTQYF
NA	TRBV4-1	NA	16	TRBJ2-7	TGCGCCAGCAGCCGCCTGCGGGGCTTTAGCTCCTACGAGCAGTACTTC	CASSRLRGFSSYEQYF
few	TRBV6-5	NA	11	TRBJ2-7	TGTGCCAGCAGGAGCTCCTACGAGCAGTACTTC	CASRSSYEQYF
NA	TRBV7-2	TRBD2	15	TRBJ2-7	TGTGCCAGCAGCTCCGAACTAGCGGGAGTATCCGAGCAGTACTTC	CASSSELAGVSEQYF
NA	TRBV27	NA	15	TRBJ2-2	TGTGCCAGCAGTTTATCGAATGGGGCCGGCGGGGAGCTGTTTTTT	CASSLSNGAGGELFF
NA	TRBV6-6	TRBD1	15	TRBJ1-5	TGTGCCAGCAGTTACTCGAGGGACAGCGGTCAGCCCCAGCATTTT	CASSYSRDSGQPQHF
NA	TRBV28	NA	13	TRBJ1-3	TGTGCCAGCAGTTCGGGACTTGAAAACACCATATATTTT	CASSSGLENTIYF
NA	TRBV7-2	TRBD2	19	TRBJ2-1	TGTGCCAGCAGCTTAGCCACGGGAGGAGGGGTTTCGATCTACAATGAGCAGTTCTTC	CASSLATGGGVSIYNEQFF
NA	TRBV7-9	TRBD2	16	TRBJ2-5	TGTGCCAGCAGCTGGAGGACTAGCGGGGTCGGCGAGACCCAGTACTTC	CASSWRTSGVGETQYF
NA	TRBV4-3	NA	13	TRBJ2-7	TGCGCCAGCAGCCAAGCCCTCTTCTACGAGCAGTACTTC	CASSQALFYEQYF
NA	TRBV5-1	TRBD1	13	TRBJ2-7	TGCGCCAGCAGCCTCCGGGACAGGGACGAGCAGTACTTC	CASSLRDRDEQYF
NA	TRBV7-9	NA	13	TRBJ2-1	TGTGCCAGCAGCTTAGTCAGGGGCAATGAGCAGTTCTTC	CASSLVRGNEQFF
NA	TRBV7-2	NA	13	TRBJ2-1	TGTGCCAGCAGCTTAGCGCGCGGGGATGAGCAGTTCTTC	CASSLARGDEQFF
few	TRBV28	NA	18	TRBJ2-3	TGTGCCAGCAGTTTGGTTTTTCCCCGGGGGAGTAGCACAGATACGCAGTATTTT	CASSLVFPRGSSTDTQYF
once	TRBV11-2	NA	15	TRBJ2-7	TGTGCCAGCAGCCACGCCGACACCAGATCCTACGAGCAGTACTTC	CASSHADTRSYEQYF
NA	TRBV27	TRBD1	15	TRBJ1-2	TGTGCCAGCAGTTCAAATACAGGGGCCAGGTATGGCTACACCTTC	CASSSNTGARYGYTF